This TCR beta chain was recorded in a study of T cells after posttransplantation cyclophosphamide. Peripheral blood was collected from the related graft donor on the marrow donation day. A word on this clone: The antigen is undetermined.

Study observations and caveats: Donor-recipient repertoire similarity was low at 1-2 months, rising over year one. Blood and skin or GI T cell repertoires showed limited TRB overlap.

TCRdb's table, derived via immunoSEQ multiplex PCR, lists solely in-frame clones and lacks some. The sample yields about 47,000 clones, roughly nine tenths seen once. This CDR3 is 16 amino acids long. The germline V gene has CDR1 SGHRS and CDR2 YFSETQ. Trimming at V came to 4 bases and at J to 6 bases, leaving 12 bases not matched to a gene. What was sequenced was PBMCs. V gene TRBV5-1 combines with J gene TRBJ1-5; 8 positions match TRBD1. The TCR originated in a woman aged 45-65 years in good health and a related stem cell transplant donor. CDR3 protein: CASSPGTGQGTQPQHF. The CDR3 DNA reads as TGCGCCAGCAGCCCCGGGACAGGCCAAGGAACTCAGCCCCAGCATTTT.